One T cell receptor (beta chain) is described in this entry. The target antigen is unknown. The V end was cut by 4 bases, the J end by 2 bases, with 14 bases between. CDR1 and CDR2 from the germline V gene are SEHNR and FQNEAQ (reference sequence). The CDR3 loop spans 15 amino acids. The data originate from a study of cytomegalovirus exposure and HLA in healthy donors. Researchers ran the PCR with 60 Vbeta and 13 Jbeta primers. Method: immunoSEQ multiplex PCR; TCRdb's copy keeps in-frame clones and lacks some. The top ten clones hold less than 1.2% of a sample with hundreds of thousands of clones, around 89% of them seen once. General study findings and limits: Later analysis suggested links between common viral pathogens and several top significant clusters. Previous analysis showed most TCR beta V segments were productive about 87% or about 30% of the time.

The V and J genes are TRBV7-9 and TRBJ1-2, with D perhaps matching TRBD1 (6 bases). This clonotype originated in a young woman in good health and CMV-seronegative. The specimen was PBMCs. The CDR3 sequence is CASSSRQETNYGYTF. The CDR3, as DNA: TGTGCCAGCAGCTCTCGACAGGAAACCAACTATGGCTACACCTTC.